One T cell receptor (beta chain) is described in this entry. What it recognizes is unknown. The library targeted TCRbeta and was prepared with unique molecular identifiers. Each CDR3 protein is one row after TCRdb ran MiXCR on the PCR reads. This table holds about 27,000 distinct CDR3 sequences, 18% found once. This sample is part of a study of T-cell reconstitution after alpha-beta-depleted transplantation in children. Broader study findings: Reported findings indicate that, about two months after transplant, alpha-beta T cells came from several hundred expanded clones, which were derived from non-depleted graft cells.

This clonotype was sampled from a male patient between 2 and 15 years old who had a stem cell transplant for acute lymphoblastic leukemia, so the T cells may come from the graft donor. Material: PBMCs, mostly from graft donor cells, obtained 60 days after TCRalphabeta/CD19-depleted stem cell transplant.

The CDR3 bases are TGTGCCATCGGGGGCGGGGGACCCTCCTACGAGCAGTACTTC. It codes for CAIGGGGPSYEQYF. This sequence joins TRBV10-3 and TRBJ2-7; possibly TRBD2 for D (7 bases). CDR3 length equals 14 residues. Germline CDR1 ENHRY, CDR2 SYGVKD. Trimming took off 8 bases at V and 0 bases at J, with 14 bases between the two ends.